This entry lists 19 T cell receptor beta chains sequenced from one sample in a study of tumor T cells in aggressive B-cell lymphoma. TCRdb's copy holds only in-frame clones and misses some; the assay was immunoSEQ multiplex PCR. Altogether roughly 2,800 clones are present, 70% to 90% being singletons, with the ten largest covering about 2%. The specimen was tumor tissue. The source is an adult with diffuse large B cell lymphoma.

This chain connects TRBV5-4 to TRBJ2-5, with 8 bases identical to TRBD1. Germline-derived CDR1 and CDR2 are SGHNT and YYREEE (reference sequence). CDR3 length: 15 residues. V lost 4 bases and J lost 2; bases outside the gene matches: 7. The CDR3 here is CASSPGQDRQETQYF. The CDR3 DNA sequence: TGTGCCAGCAGCCCGGGACAGGACCGGCAAGAGACCCAGTACTTC.

In the case of this clone: One junction end does not reproduce the germline sequence, and a read error may be involved. This chain connects TRBV6-5 to TRBJ2-3; TRBD2 matches 10 bases. Per the germline V gene, CDR1 is MNHEY and CDR2 is SVGAGI. This CDR3 has 13 residues. The CDR3 DNA sequence: TGTGCCAGCAGTTACTCGAGGACTAGCGGCCCCAATTTT. Translated, it gives CASSYSRTSGPNF.

Concerning this clone itself: Germline and junction disagree at one end, which may indicate a read error. The chain recombines TRBV7-2 with TRBJ1-4; no clear D. The CDR3 extends over 17 amino acids. CDR1 is SGHTA, CDR2 FQGNSA, per germline. CDR3 amino acids: CASSLVGGMATNEKLFF. In DNA form, the CDR3 reads TGTGCCAGCAGCTTAGTTGGAGGGATGGCAACTAATGAAAAACTATTTTTT.

The J gene is TRBJ1-5, the V gene TRBV19, with 11 bases fitting TRBD1. The germline CDR1 and CDR2 sequences are LNHDA and SQIVND (reference sequence). V was clipped by 5 bases and J by 6 bases; unmatched bases: 3. The CDR3 runs 14 residues. CDR3 amino acids: CASSWTGGGQPQHF. In DNA, the CDR3 is TGTGCCAGTAGTTGGACAGGGGGCGGTCAGCCCCAGCATTTT.

The chain joins TRBV14 to TRBJ1-2, with 7 nucleotides matching TRBD1. CDR1 is SGHDN and CDR2 is FVKESK in the germline V gene. Losses at the gene ends were 4 bases for V and 1 base for J; bases not matched to a gene: 9. The CDR3 runs 16 residues. CDR3 in DNA: TGTGCCAGCAGCCCGGGGACAGATCGATTTAACTATGGCTACACCTTC. It is translated as CASSPGTDRFNYGYTF.

DNA for the CDR3: TGCAGCGTTGAAGTTGGCGGGGTGGAGACCCAGTACTTC. It specifies CSVEVGGVETQYF. This chain joins TRBV29-1 and TRBJ2-5, with D tentatively TRBD2 (6 bases). The V and J ends lost 1 base and 5 bases respectively, with 11 bases between them. This CDR3 has 13 amino acids. CDR1 is SQVTM and CDR2 is ANQGSEA in the germline V gene.

V and J are TRBV6-1 and TRBJ2-2; maybe TRBD2 (5 bases). This CDR3 contains 12 residues. V shed 4 bases and J shed 7 bases, with 7 bases lying between them. Germline CDR1 MNHNS, CDR2 SASEGT. The CDR3 loop is CASSVGDGELFF. CDR3 DNA sequence: TGTGCCAGCAGTGTGGGAGACGGGGAGCTGTTTTTT.

This chain uses TRBV18 with TRBJ2-1; D is ambiguous. From germline, CDR1 is KGHSH and CDR2 LQKENI. This CDR3 is 16 amino acids long. V was trimmed by 1 base and J by 2 bases, leaving 12 bases between them. In DNA form, the CDR3 reads TGTGCCAGCTCACCACTTCCGGGTATAGCCTACAATGAGCAGTTCTTC. Its translation is CASSPLPGIAYNEQFF.

This chain links TRBV27 with TRBJ2-1; TRBD1 aligns across 7 bases. This CDR3 is built from 15 residues. V lost 6 bases to trimming and J lost 6 bases; unmatched junction nucleotides: 11. CDR1 is MNHEY, CDR2 SMNVEV, per germline (reference sequence). CDR3 in amino acids: CASRITTQGRNEQFF. Here the CDR3 DNA reads TGTGCCAGCAGGATCACAACACAGGGGCGCAATGAGCAGTTCTTC.

This rearrangement joins TRBV12-5 to TRBJ2-7, with a possible D match to TRBD1 (6 bases). This CDR3 spans 13 amino acids. CDR1 is LGHNT, CDR2 FRNRAP, per germline. V was trimmed by 6 bases and J by 6 bases, leaving 15 bases between them. The CDR3 DNA follows: TGTGCTAGTGGCCGCGAACAGGGCCTCGAGCAGTACTTC. Protein product: CASGREQGLEQYF.

The V call is TRBV6-6, the J call TRBJ1-6; tentative D call: TRBD1 (6 bases). CDR3 size: 14 residues. The germline V gene has CDR1 MNHNY and CDR2 SVGAGI (reference sequence). The germline V and J ends were trimmed by 5 bases and 7 bases, with 12 bases remaining between them. For the CDR3, the DNA is TGTGCCAGCAGTCCAGGGGCAAAGAATTCACCCCTCCACTTT. Translation gives CASSPGAKNSPLHF.

The CDR3 bases are TGTGCCAGCAGTTTAAGGGCTGGACAAGGCAATCAGCCCCAGCATTTT. This gives the protein CASSLRAGQGNQPQHF. This sequence joins TRBV28 and TRBJ1-5; tentatively, D is TRBD1 (5 bases). Germline V gives CDR1 MDHEN, CDR2 SYDVKM. The CDR3 is 16 amino acids. Trimming took off 2 bases at V and 2 bases at J, with 13 bases between the two ends.

This clone was recorded a few times. This chain connects TRBV18 to TRBJ2-3; maybe TRBD2 (6 bases). The CDR3 is made up of 14 amino acids. Per the germline V gene, CDR1 is KGHSH and CDR2 is LQKENI. V dropped 1 base and J dropped 2 bases, with 7 bases sitting between them. The CDR3 DNA reads as TGTGCCAGCTCACCACTAGCGGTCACAGATACGCAGTATTTT. This translates into CASSPLAVTDTQYF.

A single count supports this clone. The chain recombines TRBV11-3 with TRBJ2-7; D call uncertain. Germline V gene lookup returns CDR1 SGHNT and CDR2 YENEEA. The CDR3 contains 12 residues. Trimming cost V 5 bases and J 1 base, with 6 bases left between them. CDR3 in amino acids: CASSQDSYEQYF. For the CDR3, the DNA is TGTGCCAGCAGCCAGGATTCCTACGAGCAGTACTTC.

This chain uses TRBV7-2 with TRBJ1-1; D uncertain. This CDR3 comprises 13 residues. The V and J ends lost 3 bases and 4 bases respectively, with 9 bases between them. Germline lookup yields CDR1 SGHTA and CDR2 FQGNSA. The CDR3 sequence: CASSLVGSTEAFF. CDR3 nucleotides: TGTGCCAGCAGCTTGGTCGGGTCCACTGAAGCTTTCTTT.

This clone was counted a single time. V is TRBV10-2 and J is TRBJ2-4; TRBD2 matches 8 bases. Looked up from germline, CDR1 is WSHSY and CDR2 is SAAADI. The V segment lost 5 bases and the J segment 6 bases; nucleotides outside the gene matches: 3. The CDR3 has 13 amino acids. The CDR3 sequence is CASSRGGSNIQYF. The CDR3 coding sequence is TGCGCCAGCAGTCGGGGGGGATCAAACATTCAGTACTTC.

The J gene is TRBJ1-2, the V gene TRBV29-1; weak D call: TRBD1 (5 bases). Germline-derived CDR1 and CDR2 are SQVTM and ANQGSEA. The CDR3 length is 11 residues. V lost 3 bases to trimming and J lost 8 bases, with 10 bases between them. CDR3 sequence: CSVDQGLGYTF. The CDR3 nucleotides read TGCAGCGTTGATCAGGGACTAGGCTACACCTTC.

The chain carries TRBV11-2 and TRBJ2-3; 7 bases map to TRBD1. CDR1 is SGHAT and CDR2 is FQNNGV in the germline V gene. V lost 5 bases to trimming and J lost 3 bases; unmatched junction nucleotides: 5. The CDR3 has 14 residues. The CDR3 loop is CASSLWDRTDTQYF. The DNA of the CDR3 is TGTGCCAGCAGCCTCTGGGACAGAACAGATACGCAGTATTTT.

The rearrangement uses TRBV4-2 and TRBJ2-7, with a possible D match to TRBD1 (6 bases). The CDR3 loop spans 15 amino acids. Trimming stripped 2 bases from V and 2 bases from J, with 13 bases between. Germline CDR1 reads LGHNA; CDR2 reads YNFKEQ. The CDR3 region has the DNA TGTGCCAGCAGCCAAACAGCAGGGGATACCTACGAGCAGTACTTC. Residues: CASSQTAGDTYEQYF.